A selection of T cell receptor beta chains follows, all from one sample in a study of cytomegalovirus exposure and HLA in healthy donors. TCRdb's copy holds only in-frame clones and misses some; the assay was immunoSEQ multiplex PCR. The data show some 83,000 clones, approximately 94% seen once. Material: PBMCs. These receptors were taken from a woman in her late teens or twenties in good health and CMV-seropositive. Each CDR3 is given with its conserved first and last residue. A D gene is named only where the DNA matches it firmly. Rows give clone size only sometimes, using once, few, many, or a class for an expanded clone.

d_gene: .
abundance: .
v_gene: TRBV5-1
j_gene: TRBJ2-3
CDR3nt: TGCGCCAGCAGCCCCCTCGGGGATACGCAGTATTTT
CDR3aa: CASSPLGDTQYF

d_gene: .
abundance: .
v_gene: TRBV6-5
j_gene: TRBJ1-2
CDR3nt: TGTGCCAGCAGTTACGGGCGGGAGAACTATGGCTACACCTTC
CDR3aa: CASSYGRENYGYTF

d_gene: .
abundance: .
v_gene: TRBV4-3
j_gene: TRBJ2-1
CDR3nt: TGCGCCAGCAGCCAAGAACAGTTCTCCTACAATGAGCAGTTCTTC
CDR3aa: CASSQEQFSYNEQFF

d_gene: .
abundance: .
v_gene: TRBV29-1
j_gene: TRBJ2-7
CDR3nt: TGCAGCGTTGTGGAGGGGTTGACCTACGAGCAGTACTTC
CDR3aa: CSVVEGLTYEQYF

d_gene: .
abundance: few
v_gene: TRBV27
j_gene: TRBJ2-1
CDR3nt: TGTGCCAGCAGTTATTCTCTCCTTGGGAGTGATGAGCAGTTCTTC
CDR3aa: CASSYSLLGSDEQFF

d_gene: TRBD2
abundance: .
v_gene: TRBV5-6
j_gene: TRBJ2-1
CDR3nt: TGTGCCAGCAGCCGGGGACTAGCGGGAGTTAGTCGCAAGAATGAGCAGTTCTTC
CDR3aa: CASSRGLAGVSRKNEQFF

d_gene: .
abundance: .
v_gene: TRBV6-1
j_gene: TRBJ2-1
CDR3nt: TGTGCCAGCAGGCTACAGGGCCATGAGCAGTTCTTC
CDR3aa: CASRLQGHEQFF

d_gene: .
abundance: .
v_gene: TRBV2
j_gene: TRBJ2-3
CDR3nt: TGTGCCAGCAGTGAAGAACAATACACTAGTACAACAGATACGCAGTATTTT
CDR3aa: CASSEEQYTSTTDTQYF

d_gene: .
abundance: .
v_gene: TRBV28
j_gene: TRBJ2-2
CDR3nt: TGTGCCAGCAGTCGACCCAGGGGCGGTGGAAGCGGGGAGCTGTTTTTT
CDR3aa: CASSRPRGGGSGELFF

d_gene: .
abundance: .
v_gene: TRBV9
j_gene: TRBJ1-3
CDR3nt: TGTGCCAGCAGCGTAGCAGGGTCCTCCGGAAACACCATATATTTT
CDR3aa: CASSVAGSSGNTIYF

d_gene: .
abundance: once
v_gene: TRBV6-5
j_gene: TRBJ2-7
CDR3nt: TGTGCCACCCGACGCGGTTACGAGCAGTACTTC
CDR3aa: CATRRGYEQYF

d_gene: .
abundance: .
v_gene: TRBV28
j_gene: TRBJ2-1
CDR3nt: TGTGCCAGCAGAACCCGGGACTTCCTTTACAATGAGCAGTTCTTC
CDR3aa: CASRTRDFLYNEQFF

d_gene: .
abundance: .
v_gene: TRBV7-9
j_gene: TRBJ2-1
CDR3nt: TGTGCCAGCAGCCGGAGAGGCGGGGTAGACAATGAGCAGTTCTTC
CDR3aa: CASSRRGGVDNEQFF

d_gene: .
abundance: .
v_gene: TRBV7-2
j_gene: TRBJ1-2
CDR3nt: TGTGCCAGCAGCCTAATGACAGGATTCCCGGGGAAGTACACCTTC
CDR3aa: CASSLMTGFPGKYTF

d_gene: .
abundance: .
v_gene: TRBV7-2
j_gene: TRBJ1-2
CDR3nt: TGTGCCAGCAGCTTTACAGGCCTGACTAACTATGGCTACACCTTC
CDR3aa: CASSFTGLTNYGYTF

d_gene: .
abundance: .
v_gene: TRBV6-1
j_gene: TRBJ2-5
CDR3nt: TGTGCCAGCAGTGAAAATAAAGAGACCCAGTACTTC
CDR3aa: CASSENKETQYF

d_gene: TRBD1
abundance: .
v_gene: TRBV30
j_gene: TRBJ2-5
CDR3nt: TGTGCCTGGAGCGTGGGACAGGGGCCGGAGACCCAGTACTTC
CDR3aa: CAWSVGQGPETQYF

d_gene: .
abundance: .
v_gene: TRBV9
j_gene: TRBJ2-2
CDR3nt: TGTGCCAGCAGCGTAGGGGGGGTGAGCACCGGGGAGCTGTTTTTT
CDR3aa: CASSVGGVSTGELFF

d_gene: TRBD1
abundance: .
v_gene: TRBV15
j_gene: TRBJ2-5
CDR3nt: TGTGCCACCAGCAGAGGGACAGGAGAGACCCAGTACTTC
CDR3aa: CATSRGTGETQYF

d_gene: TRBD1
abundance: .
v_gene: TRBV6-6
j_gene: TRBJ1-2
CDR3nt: TGTGCCAGCAGTTACTCGACGGCGACAGGGGCGGGTGGCTACACCTTC
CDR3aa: CASSYSTATGAGGYTF

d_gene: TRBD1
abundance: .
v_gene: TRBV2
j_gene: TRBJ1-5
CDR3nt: TGTGCCAGCAGTCCGGGACAGAACAATCAGCCCCAGCATTTT
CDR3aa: CASSPGQNNQPQHF

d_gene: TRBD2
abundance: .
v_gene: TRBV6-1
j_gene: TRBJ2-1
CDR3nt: TGTGCCAGCAGTGCTGGACTAGCGGCCAATGAGCAGTTCTTC
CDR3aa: CASSAGLAANEQFF

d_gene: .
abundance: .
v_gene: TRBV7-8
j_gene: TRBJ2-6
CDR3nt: TGTGCCAGCAGCCATCCTGAGGTGGTGATCCTGACTTTC
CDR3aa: CASSHPEVVILTF

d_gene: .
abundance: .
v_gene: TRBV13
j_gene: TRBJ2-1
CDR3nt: TGTGCCAGCAGCTCCGCGGGAAACCCCCACAATGAGCAGTTCTTC
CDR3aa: CASSSAGNPHNEQFF

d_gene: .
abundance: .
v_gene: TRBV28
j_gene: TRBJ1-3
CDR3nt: TGTGCCAGCAGGCCGGCAGGGGTCGGAAACACCATATATTTT
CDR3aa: CASRPAGVGNTIYF

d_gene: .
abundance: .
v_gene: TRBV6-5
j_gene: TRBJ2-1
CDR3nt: TGTGCCAGCAGACGGGACTTACGATACAATGAGCAGTTCTTC
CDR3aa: CASRRDLRYNEQFF

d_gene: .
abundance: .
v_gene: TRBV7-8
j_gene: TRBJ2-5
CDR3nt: TGTGCCAGCAGCTCAGGACAGATCGGGAAGACCCAGTACTTC
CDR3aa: CASSSGQIGKTQYF

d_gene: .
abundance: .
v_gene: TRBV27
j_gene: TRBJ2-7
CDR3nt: TGTGCCAGCAGTTCGTTGACAGGCGAATCCTACGAGCAGTACTTC
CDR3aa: CASSSLTGESYEQYF

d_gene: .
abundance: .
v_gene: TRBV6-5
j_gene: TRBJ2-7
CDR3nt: TGTGCCAGCAGGATTAGCGGAGCAGGGGGAGAGCAGTACTTC
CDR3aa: CASRISGAGGEQYF

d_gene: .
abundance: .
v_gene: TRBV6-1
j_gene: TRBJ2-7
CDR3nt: TGTGCCAGCAGTGAGACTGCCGGGAACTACGAGCAGTACTTC
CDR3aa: CASSETAGNYEQYF

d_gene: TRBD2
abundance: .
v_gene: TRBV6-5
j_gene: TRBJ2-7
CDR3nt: TGTGCCAGCAGCTCCACTAGCGGGAGATCCTACGAGCAGTACTTC
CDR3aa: CASSSTSGRSYEQYF

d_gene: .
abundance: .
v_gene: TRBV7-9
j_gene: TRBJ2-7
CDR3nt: TGTGCCAGCAGCTTTAAAAACTCCTACGAGCAGTACTTC
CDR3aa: CASSFKNSYEQYF

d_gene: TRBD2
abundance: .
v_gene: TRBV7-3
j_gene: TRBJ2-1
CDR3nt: TGTGCCAGCAGCTTAAACCCCTCCCTAGCGGGAGGCGACAATGAGCAGTTCTTC
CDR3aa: CASSLNPSLAGGDNEQFF

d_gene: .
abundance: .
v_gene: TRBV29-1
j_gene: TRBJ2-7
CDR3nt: TGCAGCGTTGCAGGTACATCCTACTACGAGCAGTACTTC
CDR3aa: CSVAGTSYYEQYF

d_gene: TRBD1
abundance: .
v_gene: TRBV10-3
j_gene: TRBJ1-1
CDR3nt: TGTGCCATCAGTCCCCACAGGGGGGGTACTATGCAGGCTTTCTTT
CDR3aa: CAISPHRGGTMQAFF

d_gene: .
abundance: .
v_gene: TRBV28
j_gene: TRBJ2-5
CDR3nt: TGTGCCAGCAGTTTAGTGGGACAAGGGGATAGGGCCCAGTACTTC
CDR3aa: CASSLVGQGDRAQYF

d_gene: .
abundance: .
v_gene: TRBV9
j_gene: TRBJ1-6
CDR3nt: TGTGCCAGCAGCCCTCCAGGGAACTCACCCCTCCACTTT
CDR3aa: CASSPPGNSPLHF

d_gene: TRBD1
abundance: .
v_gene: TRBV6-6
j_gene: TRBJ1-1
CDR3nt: TGTGCCAGCAGTTACGCGCCGGGACAGGGGCTAGAAGCTTTCTTT
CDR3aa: CASSYAPGQGLEAFF

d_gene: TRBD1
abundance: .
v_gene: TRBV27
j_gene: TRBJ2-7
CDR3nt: TGTGCCAGCAGGTGGACTACAGGGGGGCGGAACGAGCAGTACTTC
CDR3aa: CASRWTTGGRNEQYF

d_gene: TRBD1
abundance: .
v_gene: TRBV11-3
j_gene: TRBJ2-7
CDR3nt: TGTGCCAGCACCCGACAGGGCAGCTACGAGCAGTACTTC
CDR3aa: CASTRQGSYEQYF

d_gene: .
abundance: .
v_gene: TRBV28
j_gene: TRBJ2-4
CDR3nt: TGTGCCAGCAGTTTAACAGCAGGGTGGGACATTCAGTACTTC
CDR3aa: CASSLTAGWDIQYF

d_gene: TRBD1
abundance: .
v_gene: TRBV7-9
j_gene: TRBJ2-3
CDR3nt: TGTGCCAGCAGCCCCTATAGGGACAGATCCACAGATACGCAGTATTTT
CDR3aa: CASSPYRDRSTDTQYF

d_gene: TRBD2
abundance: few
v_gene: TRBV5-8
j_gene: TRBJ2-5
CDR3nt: TGTGCCAGCGGGCGGGAGGCCCAAGAGACCCAGTACTTC
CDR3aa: CASGREAQETQYF

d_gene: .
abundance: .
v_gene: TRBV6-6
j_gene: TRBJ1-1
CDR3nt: TGTGCCAGCAGTTACTCCGAGGCCGAAGCTTTCTTT
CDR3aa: CASSYSEAEAFF

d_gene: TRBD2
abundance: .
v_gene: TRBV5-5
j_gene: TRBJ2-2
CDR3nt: TGTGCCAGCAGCTGGGTAGCGGGAGGCCTGAACACCGGGGAGCTGTTTTTT
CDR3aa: CASSWVAGGLNTGELFF

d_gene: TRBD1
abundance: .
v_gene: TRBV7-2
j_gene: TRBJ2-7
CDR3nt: TGTGCCAGCAGCTTAGACAGGGGCCCGGGGTACGAGCAGTACTTC
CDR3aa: CASSLDRGPGYEQYF

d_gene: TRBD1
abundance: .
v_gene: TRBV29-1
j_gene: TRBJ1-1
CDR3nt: TGCAGCGTTTTTGGGGCAGGGGGAAGGTTCGCTGAAGCTTTCTTT
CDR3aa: CSVFGAGGRFAEAFF

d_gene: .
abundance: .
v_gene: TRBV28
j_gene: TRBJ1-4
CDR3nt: TGTGCCAGCAGTTTGGGGGGGCGCGGAAATGAAAAACTGTTTTTT
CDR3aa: CASSLGGRGNEKLFF

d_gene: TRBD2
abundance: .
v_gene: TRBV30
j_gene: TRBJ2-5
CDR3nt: TGTGCCTGGAGACGGGGCGGGGGGCTTGAGACCCAGTACTTC
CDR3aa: CAWRRGGGLETQYF

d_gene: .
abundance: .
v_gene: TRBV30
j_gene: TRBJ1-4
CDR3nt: TGTGCCTGGTCCAAGACAAGAACTAATGAAAAACTGTTTTTT
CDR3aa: CAWSKTRTNEKLFF

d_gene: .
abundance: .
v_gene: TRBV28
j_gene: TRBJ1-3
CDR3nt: TGTGCCAGCAGTTTATACAGCTCTGGAAACACCATATATTTT
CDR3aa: CASSLYSSGNTIYF

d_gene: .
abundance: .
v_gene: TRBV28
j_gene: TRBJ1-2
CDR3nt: TGTGCCAGCAGCTTCACAGGGAACTACACCTTC
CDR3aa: CASSFTGNYTF